Each of the 2 T cell receptor beta chains below was sequenced from the same sample in a study of T cell responses to AZD1222 COVID-19 vaccine. The protocol was immunoSEQ multiplex PCR, while the TCRdb copy is restricted to in-frame clones and leaves out a portion. The table shows about 130,000 clones, with 80% to 90% occurring only once. The sequenced sample was peripheral blood, obtained on day 0 of AZD1222 vaccination. These receptors all stem from an adult in good health.

The table lists this clone with a count of one. The chain couples TRBV4-2 to TRBJ1-6, with D possibly being TRBD1 (5 bases). V was trimmed by 1 base and J by 5 bases, leaving 9 bases between them. This CDR3 comprises 15 residues. Germline CDR1 and CDR2: LGHNA and YNFKEQ. The CDR3 spells CASSQGQGHNSPLHF. CDR3 coding DNA: TGTGCCAGCAGCCAAGGTCAGGGCCATAATTCACCCCTCCACTTT.

This rearrangement joins TRBV29-1 to TRBJ2-1, with 9 positions matching TRBD1. J lost 8 bases, V lost 7 bases, and 15 bases had no gene match. Germline V CDR1 and CDR2: SQVTM, ANQGSEA. The CDR3 has 15 residues. The CDR3: CSALSRDRVAYEQFF. The DNA for the CDR3 is TGCAGCGCCCTTTCTCGGGACAGGGTGGCGTATGAGCAGTTCTTC.